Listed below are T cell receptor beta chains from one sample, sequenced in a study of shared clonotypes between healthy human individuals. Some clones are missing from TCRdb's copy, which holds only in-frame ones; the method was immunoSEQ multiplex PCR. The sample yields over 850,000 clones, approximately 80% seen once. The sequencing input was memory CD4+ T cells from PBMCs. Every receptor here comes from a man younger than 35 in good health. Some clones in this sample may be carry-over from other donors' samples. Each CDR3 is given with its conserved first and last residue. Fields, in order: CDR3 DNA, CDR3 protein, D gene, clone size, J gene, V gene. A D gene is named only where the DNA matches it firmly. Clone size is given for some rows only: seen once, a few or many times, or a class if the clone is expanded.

TGTGCCGGGGGTATACGGCAATGGGAAAAACTGTTTTTT | CAGGIRQWEKLFF | . | many | TRBJ1-4 | TRBV6-1
TGTGCCAGCAGCCAGGGGGGACTAGCCACCCCGTACTTC | CASSQGGLATPYF | TRBD2 | . | TRBJ2-5 | TRBV14
TGTGCCAGCAGCGACAGACAGACCTTGAACACTGAAGCTTTCTTT | CASSDRQTLNTEAFF | . | many | TRBJ1-1 | TRBV11-2
TGTGCCAGCTCACCAGCGGTCAACACAGATACGCAGTATTTT | CASSPAVNTDTQYF | . | . | TRBJ2-3 | TRBV18
TGTGCCAGCTCACCGAGTAGCGGGAGGGATAATGAGCAGTTCTTC | CASSPSSGRDNEQFF | TRBD2 | . | TRBJ2-1 | TRBV18
TGTGCCAGCAGCTTAGACGTCGCTGGGATCCACGAGCAGTACTTC | CASSLDVAGIHEQYF | . | . | TRBJ2-7 | TRBV7-6
TGTGCCAGTAGTATATGGGCGGGCGGCAATCAGCCCCAGCATTTT | CASSIWAGGNQPQHF | . | . | TRBJ1-5 | TRBV19
TGTGCCAGCATGACTAGCGGGGGGGAATTCTTC | CASMTSGGEFF | TRBD2 | few | TRBJ2-1 | TRBV2
TGCGCCAGCTCGGGGGAGGGACCGAACACCGGGGAGCTGTTTTTT | CASSGEGPNTGELFF | TRBD2 | . | TRBJ2-2 | TRBV5-1
TGTGCCAGCAGTTACTCCCAGGGACGGCCGTCCGAAAAACTGTTTTTT | CASSYSQGRPSEKLFF | . | few | TRBJ1-4 | TRBV6-5
TGCGCCAGCAGCCAAGGGCGGGCGGACTACGAGCAGTACTTC | CASSQGRADYEQYF | . | . | TRBJ2-7 | TRBV4-3
TGTGCCAGTAGTACACAGGGAGGTCCTTATGGCTACACCTTC | CASSTQGGPYGYTF | . | . | TRBJ1-2 | TRBV19
TGTGCCAGCAGCTATTACAATGAGCAGTTCTTC | CASSYYNEQFF | . | . | TRBJ2-1 | TRBV5-8
TGTGCCAGCAGCTTGAAGACCGATACAGATACGCAGTATTTT | CASSLKTDTDTQYF | . | . | TRBJ2-3 | TRBV5-4
TGTGCCAGCAGTATGGACAGGGGAACTGAAGCTTTCTTT | CASSMDRGTEAFF | TRBD1 | . | TRBJ1-1 | TRBV2
TGTGCCAGCAGCGCTGAGCCGGGGGTCCGTGGCTACACCTTC | CASSAEPGVRGYTF | . | . | TRBJ1-2 | TRBV7-9
TGTGCCAGCAGTGCCCGACAGGGGGCGTCGGGCATAAATGAGCAGTTCTTC | CASSARQGASGINEQFF | TRBD1 | . | TRBJ2-1 | TRBV25-1
TGTGCCAGCAGTTGGAGACATAGATCTGGGGCCAACGTCCTGACTTTC | CASSWRHRSGANVLTF | . | . | TRBJ2-6 | TRBV6-5
TGTGCCAGCAGCCTCTGGGACAGGGGTGGCTACACCTTC | CASSLWDRGGYTF | TRBD1 | . | TRBJ1-2 | TRBV4-2
TGTGCCAGCAGCCTTAAAGGCTACGAGCAGTACTTC | CASSLKGYEQYF | . | . | TRBJ2-7 | TRBV7-9
TGTGCCTGGAGTCCGGACAGGGTCTACGAGCAGTACTTC | CAWSPDRVYEQYF | TRBD1 | . | TRBJ2-7 | TRBV30
TGTGCCAGCAGCCCTTCCAGGGTAACGTCGCGCTACACCTTC | CASSPSRVTSRYTF | . | few | TRBJ1-2 | TRBV27
TGTGCCAGCAGCGTAGGGGCCGGAGGGGTCTCCTACAATGAGCAGTTCTTC | CASSVGAGGVSYNEQFF | . | once | TRBJ2-1 | TRBV9
TGCAGTGCTAGAGACAGGGATGGCTACACCTTC | CSARDRDGYTF | . | . | TRBJ1-2 | TRBV20-1
TGTGCCAGCAGCTTAGAGACTTATTACAATGAGCAGTTCTTC | CASSLETYYNEQFF | . | . | TRBJ2-1 | TRBV11-2
TGTGCCAGCTCACCAGTCCCGGGACAGGGAACAACTAATGAAAAACTGTTTTTT | CASSPVPGQGTTNEKLFF | TRBD1 | . | TRBJ1-4 | TRBV18
TGTGCCAGCAGTCAGAGCACAGATACGCAGTATTTT | CASSQSTDTQYF | . | . | TRBJ2-3 | TRBV2
TGTGCCAGCAGTGAAGCGTGGAAGAAGGCTACTAATGAAAAACTGTTTTTT | CASSEAWKKATNEKLFF | . | . | TRBJ1-4 | TRBV6-1
TGTGCCAGCAGTTTAGGGACAGGGTCCGGCAATCAGCCCCAGCATTTT | CASSLGTGSGNQPQHF | TRBD1 | . | TRBJ1-5 | TRBV28
TGTGCCAGCAGCTTGTTTCCCAGGACTTCCTCTGGAAACACCATATATTTT | CASSLFPRTSSGNTIYF | . | many | TRBJ1-3 | TRBV7-9
TGTGCCAGCAGCTTAGGACAGGGAGAATGGTATGGCTACACCTTC | CASSLGQGEWYGYTF | TRBD1 | . | TRBJ1-2 | TRBV11-2
TGTGCCAGCAGTTTACCCCGTATAAGTCGTAAGCGGGAGAACACCGGGGAGCTGTTTTTT | CASSLPRISRKRENTGELFF | TRBD2 | . | TRBJ2-2 | TRBV28
TGCAGCGCCGACAGACAGAACACTGAAGCTTTCTTT | CSADRQNTEAFF | . | . | TRBJ1-1 | TRBV29-1
TGCGCCAGCAGTGAGTTCCAGCGGGAACCCTACGAGCAGTACTTC | CASSEFQREPYEQYF | TRBD2 | . | TRBJ2-7 | TRBV10-2
TGTGCCAGCTCATCAGGAGCGGGGGCTCGGGAAGCTTTCTTT | CASSSGAGAREAFF | . | few | TRBJ1-1 | TRBV18
TGTGCCAGCAGTGAAATGACAGGGGTGGGTGAAAAACTGTTTTTT | CASSEMTGVGEKLFF | TRBD1 | . | TRBJ1-4 | TRBV2
TGTGCCAGCAGCAAATTCTACGAGCAGTACTTC | CASSKFYEQYF | . | few | TRBJ2-7 | TRBV28